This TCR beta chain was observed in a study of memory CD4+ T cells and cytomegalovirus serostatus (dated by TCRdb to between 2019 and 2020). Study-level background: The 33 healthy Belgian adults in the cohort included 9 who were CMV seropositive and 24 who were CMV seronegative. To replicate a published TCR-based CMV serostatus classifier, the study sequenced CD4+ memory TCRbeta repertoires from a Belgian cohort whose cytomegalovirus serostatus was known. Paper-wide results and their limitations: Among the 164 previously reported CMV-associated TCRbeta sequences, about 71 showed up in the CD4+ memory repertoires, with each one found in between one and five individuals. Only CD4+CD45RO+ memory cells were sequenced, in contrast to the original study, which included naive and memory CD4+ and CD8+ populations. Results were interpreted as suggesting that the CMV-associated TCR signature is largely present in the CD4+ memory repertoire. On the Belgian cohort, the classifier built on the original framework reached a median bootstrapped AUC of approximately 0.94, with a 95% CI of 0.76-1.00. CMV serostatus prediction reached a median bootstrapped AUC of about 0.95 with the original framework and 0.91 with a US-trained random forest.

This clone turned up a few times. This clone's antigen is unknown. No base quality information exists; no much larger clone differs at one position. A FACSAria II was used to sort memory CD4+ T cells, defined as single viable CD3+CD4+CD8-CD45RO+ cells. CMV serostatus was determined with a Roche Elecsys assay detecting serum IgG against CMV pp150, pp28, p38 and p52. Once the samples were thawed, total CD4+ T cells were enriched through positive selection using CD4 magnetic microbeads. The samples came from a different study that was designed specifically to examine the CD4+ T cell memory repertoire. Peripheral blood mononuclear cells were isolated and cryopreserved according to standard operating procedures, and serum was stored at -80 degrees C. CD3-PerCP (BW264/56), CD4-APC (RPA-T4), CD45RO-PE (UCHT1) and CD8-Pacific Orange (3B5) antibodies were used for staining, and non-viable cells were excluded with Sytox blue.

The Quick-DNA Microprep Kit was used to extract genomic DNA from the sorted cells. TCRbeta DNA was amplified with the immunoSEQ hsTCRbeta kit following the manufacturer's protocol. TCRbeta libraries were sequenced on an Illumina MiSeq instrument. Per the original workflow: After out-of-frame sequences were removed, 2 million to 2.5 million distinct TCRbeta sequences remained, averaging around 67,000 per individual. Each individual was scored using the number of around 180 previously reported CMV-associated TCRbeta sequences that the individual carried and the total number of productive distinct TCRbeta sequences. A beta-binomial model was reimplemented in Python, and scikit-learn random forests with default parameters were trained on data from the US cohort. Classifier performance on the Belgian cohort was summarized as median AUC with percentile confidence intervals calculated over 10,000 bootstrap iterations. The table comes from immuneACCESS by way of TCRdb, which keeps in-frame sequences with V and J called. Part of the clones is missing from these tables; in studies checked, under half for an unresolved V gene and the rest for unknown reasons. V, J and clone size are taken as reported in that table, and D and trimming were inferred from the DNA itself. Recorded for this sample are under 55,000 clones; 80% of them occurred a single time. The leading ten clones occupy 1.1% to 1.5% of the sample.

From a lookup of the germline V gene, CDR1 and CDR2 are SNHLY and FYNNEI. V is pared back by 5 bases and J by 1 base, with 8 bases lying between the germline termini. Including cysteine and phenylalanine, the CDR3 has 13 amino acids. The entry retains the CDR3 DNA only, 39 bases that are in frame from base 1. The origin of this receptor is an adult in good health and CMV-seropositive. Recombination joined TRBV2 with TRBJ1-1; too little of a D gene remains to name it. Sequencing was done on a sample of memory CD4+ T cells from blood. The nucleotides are TGTGCCAGCAGTTCGCTTGGGAACACTGAAGCTTTCTTT. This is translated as CASSSLGNTEAFF. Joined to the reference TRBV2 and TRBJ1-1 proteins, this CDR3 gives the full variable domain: EPEVTQTPSHQVTQMGQEVILRCVPISNHLYFYWYRQILGQKVEFLVSFYNNEISEKSEIFDDQFSVERPDGSNFTLKIRSTKLEDSAMYFCASSSLGNTEAFFGQGTRLTVV.